Below, 6 T cell receptor beta chains from the same sample are listed, as sequenced in a study of beta chain features in type 1 diabetes. Study-level points and caveats: Among patients with Type 1 diabetes, TCRB CDR3s were moderately but significantly shorter in every one of the four CD4+ subsets.

The antigens these receptors bind are not known. Reverse transcribing all isolated RNA meant expressed TCRB transcripts were sequenced. Sequencing was performed with immunoSEQ multiplex PCR; in TCRdb, only in-frame clones are kept and a portion is missing. The sample shows hundreds of thousands of clones, 13% of them seen only once. Sequenced: naive CD4+ T cells from blood. The origin of the receptors is a man between 18 and 29 years old with type 1 diabetes.

This clone was detected a few times. The gene calls are TRBV11-2 and TRBJ2-3, with TRBD1 as a possible D gene (6 bases). CDR3 length equals 18 residues. V lost 2 bases, J lost 0 bases, and 18 bases lay in between. Germline assignment: CDR1 SGHAT and CDR2 FQNNGV. CDR3: CASSLKTRTDTSTDTQYF. The CDR3 DNA sequence: TGTGCCAGCAGCTTAAAGACCCGGACAGACACTAGCACAGATACGCAGTATTTT. Variable domain in full (rest from reference TRBV11-2 and TRBJ2-3): EAGVAQSPRYKIIEKRQSVAFWCNPISGHATLYWYQQILGQGPKLLIQFQNNGVVDDSQLPKDRFSAERLKGVDSTLKIQPAKLEDSAVYLCASSLKTRTDTSTDTQYFGPGTRLTVL.

The chain recombines TRBV6-5 with TRBJ1-2; tentative D call: TRBD1 (5 bases). With 0 bases removed from V and 2 bases from J, the gap between germline ends came to 7 bases. CDR1 is MNHEY, CDR2 SVGAGI, per germline. CDR3 length: 14 residues. In DNA, the CDR3 is TGTGCCAGCAGTTACTCGACAGAGAACTATGGCTACACCTTC. It specifies CASSYSTENYGYTF.

The sample holds a few counts of this clone. The CDR3 protein is CASSLDTGSFPTRQYF. CDR3 nucleotides: TGTGCCAGCAGTTTAGATACAGGGAGCTTTCCTACGAGGCAGTACTTC. The V gene is TRBV28, the J gene TRBJ2-7; D perhaps matches TRBD1 (6 bases). Between the trimmed V and J ends, which lost 2 bases and 9 bases, there was a span of 23 bases. From germline, CDR1 is MDHEN and CDR2 SYDVKM. The CDR3 spans 16 residues.

The V and J genes are TRBV11-2 and TRBJ2-1; tentative D call: TRBD2 (5 bases). The germline gives CDR1 SGHAT, CDR2 FQNNGV. The CDR3 runs to 16 residues. V was trimmed by 5 bases and J by 10 bases, leaving 24 bases between them. CDR3 coding DNA: TGTGCCAGCAGCCCTGGCTCGGACTGGGCTTTAGCCGAGCAGTTCTTC. This gives the protein CASSPGSDWALAEQFF.

J is TRBJ2-3 and V is TRBV5-4, with D possibly TRBD1 on 6 matching bases. CDR3 length: 14 amino acids. Per the germline V gene, CDR1 is SGHNT and CDR2 is YYREEE (reference sequence). V was clipped by 2 bases and J by 6 bases, with 13 bases between them. CDR3 residues: CASSLQGPSDTQYF. In nucleotides, the CDR3 is TGTGCCAGCAGCTTACAGGGCCCCTCCGATACGCAGTATTTT.

This clone was picked up one time. The chain couples TRBV4-1 to TRBJ1-1, with no clear D. V was clipped by 0 bases and J by 11 bases, with 13 bases between them. Germline loops: CDR1 MGHRA, CDR2 YSYEKL. The CDR3 is made up of 13 amino acids. CDR3 sequence reads: CASSQDRRGGAFF. The CDR3 DNA reads as TGCGCCAGCAGCCAAGATCGACGGGGAGGCGCTTTCTTT.